The 3 T cell receptor beta chains below come from one sample, sequenced in a study of cytomegalovirus exposure and HLA in healthy donors. PCR was performed using 60 Vbeta and 13 Jbeta primers. Repertoires were generated with immunoSEQ multiplex PCR, while TCRdb's copy carries only in-frame clones and drops some. Among roughly 130,000 clones listed, roughly four fifths were seen once. Sequenced input: PBMCs. The origin of the receptors is a boy aged 2 to 10 in good health and CMV-seronegative.

The chain employs TRBV5-4 and TRBJ1-1; D is possibly TRBD1 (5 bases). The V and J ends lost 4 bases and 4 bases respectively, with 20 bases between them. There are 16 residues in the CDR3. The germline V gene encodes CDR1 SGHNT and CDR2 YYREEE (reference sequence). The CDR3: CASSIKGAELGTEAFF. The CDR3 region has the DNA TGTGCCAGCAGCATAAAAGGGGCAGAGTTGGGCACTGAAGCTTTCTTT.

This clone appeared a single time. The chain uses TRBV4-3 and TRBJ2-5; 7 bases align to TRBD2. In germline, CDR1 is LGHNA, CDR2 YSLEER. The trim removed 6 bases at V and 3 bases at J, leaving 4 bases unmatched. The CDR3 spans 13 residues. The CDR3 reads CASRPLAEETQYF. In nucleotides, the CDR3 is TGCGCCAGCAGACCCCTAGCGGAAGAGACCCAGTACTTC.

V gene TRBV19 combines with J gene TRBJ2-1; D is perhaps TRBD1 (6 bases). The V and J ends lost 7 bases and 8 bases respectively, with 18 bases between them. In germline, CDR1 is LNHDA, CDR2 SQIVND (reference sequence). The CDR3 covers 14 residues. Here the CDR3 DNA reads TGTGCCAGTAACCAGGGGACCTACGGGGATGAGCAGTTCTTC. Translation: CASNQGTYGDEQFF.